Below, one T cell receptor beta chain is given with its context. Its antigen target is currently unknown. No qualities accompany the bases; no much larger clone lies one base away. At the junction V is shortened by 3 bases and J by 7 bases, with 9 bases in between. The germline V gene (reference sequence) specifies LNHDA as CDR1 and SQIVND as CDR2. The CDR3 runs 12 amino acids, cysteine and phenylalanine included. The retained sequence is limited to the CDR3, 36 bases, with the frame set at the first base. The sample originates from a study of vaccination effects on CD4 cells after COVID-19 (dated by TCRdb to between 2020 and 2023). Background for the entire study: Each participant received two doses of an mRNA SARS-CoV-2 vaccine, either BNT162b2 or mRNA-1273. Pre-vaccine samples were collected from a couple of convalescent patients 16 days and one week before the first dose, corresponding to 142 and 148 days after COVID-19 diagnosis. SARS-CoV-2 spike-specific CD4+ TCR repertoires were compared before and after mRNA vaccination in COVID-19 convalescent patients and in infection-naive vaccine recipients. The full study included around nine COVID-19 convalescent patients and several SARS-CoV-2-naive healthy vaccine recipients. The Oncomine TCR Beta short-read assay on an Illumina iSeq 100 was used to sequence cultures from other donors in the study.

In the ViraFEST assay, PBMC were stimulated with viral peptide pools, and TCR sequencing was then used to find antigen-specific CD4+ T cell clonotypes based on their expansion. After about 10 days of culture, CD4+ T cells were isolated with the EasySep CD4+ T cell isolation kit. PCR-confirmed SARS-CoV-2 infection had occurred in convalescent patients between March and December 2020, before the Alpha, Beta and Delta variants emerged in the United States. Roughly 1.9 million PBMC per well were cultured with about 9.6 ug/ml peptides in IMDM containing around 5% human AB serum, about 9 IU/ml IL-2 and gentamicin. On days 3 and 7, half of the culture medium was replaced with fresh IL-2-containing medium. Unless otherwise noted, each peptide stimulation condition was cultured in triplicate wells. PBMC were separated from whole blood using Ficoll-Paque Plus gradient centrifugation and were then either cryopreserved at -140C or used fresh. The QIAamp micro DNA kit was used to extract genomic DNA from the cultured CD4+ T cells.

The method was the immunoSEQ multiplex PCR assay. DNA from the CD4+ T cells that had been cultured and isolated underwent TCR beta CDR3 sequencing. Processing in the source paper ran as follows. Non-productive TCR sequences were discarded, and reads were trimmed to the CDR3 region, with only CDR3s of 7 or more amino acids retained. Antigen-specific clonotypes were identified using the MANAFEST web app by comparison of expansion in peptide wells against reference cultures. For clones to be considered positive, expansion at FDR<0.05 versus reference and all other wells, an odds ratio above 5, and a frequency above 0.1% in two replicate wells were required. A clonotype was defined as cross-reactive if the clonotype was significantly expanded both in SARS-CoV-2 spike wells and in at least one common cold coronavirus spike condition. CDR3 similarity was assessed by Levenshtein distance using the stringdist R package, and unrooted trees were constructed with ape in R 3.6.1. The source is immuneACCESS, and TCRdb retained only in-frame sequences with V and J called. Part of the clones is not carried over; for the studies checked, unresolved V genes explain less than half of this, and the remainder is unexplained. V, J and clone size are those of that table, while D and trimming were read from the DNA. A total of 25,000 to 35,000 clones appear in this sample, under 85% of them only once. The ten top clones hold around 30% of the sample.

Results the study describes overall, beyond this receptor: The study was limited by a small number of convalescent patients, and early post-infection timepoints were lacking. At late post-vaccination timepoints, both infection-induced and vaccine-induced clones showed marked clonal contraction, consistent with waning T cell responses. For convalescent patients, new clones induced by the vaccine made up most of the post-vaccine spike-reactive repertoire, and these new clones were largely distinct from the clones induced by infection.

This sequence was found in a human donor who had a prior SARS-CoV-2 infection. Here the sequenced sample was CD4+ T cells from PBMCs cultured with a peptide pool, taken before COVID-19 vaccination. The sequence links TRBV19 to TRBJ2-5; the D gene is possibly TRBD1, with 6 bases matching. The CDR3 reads CASSILRGTQYF. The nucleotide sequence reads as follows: TGTGCCAGTAGTATCCTCAGGGGGACCCAGTACTTC.